The sequence of this T cell receptor (beta chain) was determined in a study of blood T cells in healthy people across ages. Study conclusions and caveats: Older age coincided with a roughly linear decline in TCR beta diversity per million T cells.

This clonotype was observed a handful of times. Its antigen is not identified. Germline-derived CDR1 and CDR2 are SGHRS and YFSETQ. CDR3 size: 16 residues. V lost 4 bases, J lost 5 bases, and 16 bases lay in between. Peripheral blood, roughly 9.1 milliliters per donor, was collected. Together with a sample-barcoded 5' primer, a J-beta primer mix was included in a second PCR lasting about 7 to 12 cycles. With 12 random nucleotides, a template-switch adaptor tagged each individual cDNA molecule. Sequencing yielded, for each sample, at least 2.5 million paired-end reads carrying CDR3. Using its own MiXCR run on the 5' RACE reads, TCRdb lists one record per CDR3 protein. The sample includes roughly 1.5 million distinct CDR3 sequences, about 42% of them seen just once.

This TCR derives from a young woman in good health. The sequencing input was blood. The rearrangement uses TRBV5-1 and TRBJ1-6; weak D call: TRBD1 (5 bases). The CDR3 loop is CASSPEAGMNNSPLHF. In nucleotides, the CDR3 is TGCGCCAGCAGCCCGGAGGCAGGGATGAATAATTCACCCCTCCACTTT.